The TCR beta chain under discussion was sequenced for a study of blood T cell repertoires in COVID-19. Assay used: immunoSEQ multiplex PCR; TCRdb lists only in-frame clones, some missing. The data contain 150,000 to 200,000 clones, roughly 84% of them singletons. The CDR3 contains 17 residues. Germline assignment: CDR1 MNHEY and CDR2 SMNVEV (reference sequence). The ends lost 3 bases at V and 8 bases at J; junction bases unmatched: 15. Assignment of participants to cohorts was predicated upon participant-reported clinical history. Sequencing was carried out using PBMCs or T cells enriched from blood (not recorded which). This chain joins TRBV27 and TRBJ1-5, with TRBD1 matching over 8 bases. This sequence was found in a man between 65 and 79 years old who had been exposed to COVID-19. CDR3 sequence: CASSFFRTGSLEEPQHF. CDR3 nucleotide sequence: TGTGCCAGCAGTTTTTTCAGGACAGGGAGCCTGGAGGAGCCCCAGCATTTT.